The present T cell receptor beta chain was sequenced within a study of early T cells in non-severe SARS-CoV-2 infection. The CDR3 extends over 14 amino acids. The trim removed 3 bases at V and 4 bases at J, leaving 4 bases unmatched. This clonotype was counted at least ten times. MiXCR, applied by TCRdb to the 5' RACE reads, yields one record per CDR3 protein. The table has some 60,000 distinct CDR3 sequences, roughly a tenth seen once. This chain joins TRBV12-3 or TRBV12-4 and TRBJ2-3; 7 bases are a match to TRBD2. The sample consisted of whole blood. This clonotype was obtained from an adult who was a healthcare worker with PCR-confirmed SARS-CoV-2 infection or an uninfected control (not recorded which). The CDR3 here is CASSLSGISDTQYF. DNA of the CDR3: TGTGCCAGCAGTTTGAGCGGGATTTCAGATACGCAGTATTTT.